This TCR beta chain was obtained from a study of Ad26.COV2.S vaccination and SARS-CoV-2 variants. Study-level background: Ad26.COV2.S, an intramuscular injection, was given once or twice 56 days apart. Notes on the study in general: Non-spike TCR breadth showed similarity between vaccine and placebo recipients.

About this clone: The antigen is unknown. Mismatch with germline at one junction end may stem from a read error.

Data came from immunoSEQ multiplex PCR; TCRdb stores just in-frame clones and leaves some out. This repertoire shows about 410,000 clones, 80% to 90% found once; its top ten account for more than 3%. The CDR3 loop spans 14 amino acids. The germline V gene encodes CDR1 WSHSY and CDR2 SAAADI. This sample's treatment: some 20 received Ad26.COV2.S at low or high dose, single or two shots; several received placebo; per-sample allocation not given. Sampling was done on day 63 after the first vaccine or placebo injection. An 18-55-year-old adult in Boston served as donor. An Ad26 vector expressing Wuhan-strain SARS-CoV-2 spike constituted the vaccine.

The sequence came from a person aged 18-65 years who received the Ad26.COV2.S COVID-19 vaccine or a placebo. Here the sequenced sample was peripheral blood, taken in a trial of Ad26.COV2.S vaccine versus placebo. V is TRBV10-2 and J is TRBJ1-3; TRBD1 might be the D (5 bases). CDR3 protein: CASLNGDSRNTIYF. CDR3 bases: TGCGCCAGCTTAAACGGGGACTCTCGAAACACCATATATTTT.